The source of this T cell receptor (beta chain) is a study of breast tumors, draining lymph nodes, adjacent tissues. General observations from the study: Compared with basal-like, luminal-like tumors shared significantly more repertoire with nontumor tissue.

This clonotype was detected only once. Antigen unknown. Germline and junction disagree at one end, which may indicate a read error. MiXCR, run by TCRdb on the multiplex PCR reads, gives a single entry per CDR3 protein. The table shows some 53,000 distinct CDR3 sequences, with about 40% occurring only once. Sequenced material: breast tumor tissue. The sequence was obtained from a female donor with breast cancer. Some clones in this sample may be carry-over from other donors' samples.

The CDR3 reads CASNLGERTQEETQYF. In DNA, the CDR3 is TGTGCCAGCAACTTAGGAGAGAGAACCCAAGAAGAGACCCAGTACTTC. The chain couples TRBV7-9 to TRBJ2-5; D uncertain. CDR3 length equals 16 residues. Per the germline V gene, CDR1 is SEHNR and CDR2 is FQNEAQ (reference sequence).